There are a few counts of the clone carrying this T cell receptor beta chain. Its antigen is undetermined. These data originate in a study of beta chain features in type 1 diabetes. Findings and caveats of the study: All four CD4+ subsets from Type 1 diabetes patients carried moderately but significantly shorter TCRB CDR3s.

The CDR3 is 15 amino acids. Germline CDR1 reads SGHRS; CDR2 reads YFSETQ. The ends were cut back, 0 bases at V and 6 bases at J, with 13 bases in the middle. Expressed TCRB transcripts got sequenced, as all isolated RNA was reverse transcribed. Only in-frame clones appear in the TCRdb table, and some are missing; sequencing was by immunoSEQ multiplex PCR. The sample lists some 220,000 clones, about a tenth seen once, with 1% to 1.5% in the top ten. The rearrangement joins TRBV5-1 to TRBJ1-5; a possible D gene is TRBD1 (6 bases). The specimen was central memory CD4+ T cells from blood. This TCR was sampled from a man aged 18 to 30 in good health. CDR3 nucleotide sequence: TGCGCCAGCAGCTTGGCCTCAGGGGCCGGTCAGCCCCAGCATTTT. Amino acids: CASSLASGAGQPQHF.